Listed below are T cell receptor beta chains from one sample, sequenced in a study of blood T cells in healthy people across ages. One entry per CDR3 protein results from TCRdb running MiXCR on the 5' RACE reads. The sample gives about 670,000 distinct CDR3 sequences, more than 45% of which show up once; approximately 13% is in the top ten. The sequenced sample was blood. The receptors were sampled from an elderly woman in good health. Each CDR3 is given with its conserved first and last residue. A D gene is named only where the DNA matches it firmly. Size is stated for part of the rows, as once, few or many counts, or as a class when the clone is expanded.

d_gene	abundance	v_gene	j_gene	CDR3aa	CDR3nt
-	-	TRBV12-3/TRBV12-4	TRBJ2-3	CATQGVVAQYF	TGTGCCACCCAAGGGGTAGTTGCGCAGTATTTT
-	many	TRBV28	TRBJ2-7	CASLDTVSYEQYF	TGTGCCAGCTTAGATACAGTCTCCTACGAGCAGTACTTC
TRBD1	few	TRBV30	TRBJ1-4	CAWSTGQGGKLFF	TGTGCCTGGAGTACCGGACAGGGTGGAAAACTGTTTTTT
TRBD2	-	TRBV5-1	TRBJ2-5	CASSLASGRETQYF	TGCGCCAGCAGCTTGGCAAGCGGGAGAGAGACCCAGTACTTC
-	-	TRBV25-1	TRBJ2-7	CASNMGPYPYEQYF	TGTGCCAGCAATATGGGACCCTACCCCTACGAGCAGTACTTC
TRBD1	-	TRBV9	TRBJ2-7	CASSVGWDSVSYEQYF	TGTGCCAGCAGCGTAGGGTGGGACAGCGTGTCCTACGAGCAGTACTTC
-	many	TRBV5-1	TRBJ2-1	CASSKQGYNEQFF	TGCGCCAGCAGCAAACAGGGCTACAATGAGCAGTTCTTC
-	once	TRBV5-6	TRBJ1-5	CASSLIYSNQPQHF	TGTGCCAGCAGCTTGATCTATAGCAATCAGCCCCAGCATTTT
TRBD1	-	TRBV6-5	TRBJ1-2	CASKGYRGQFYGYTF	TGTGCCAGCAAAGGCTACCGGGGACAGTTCTATGGCTACACCTTC
-	many	TRBV4-1	TRBJ1-2	CASSQIGRANYGYTF	TGCGCCAGCAGCCAGATTGGCAGGGCCAACTATGGCTACACCTTC
-	-	TRBV3-1	TRBJ2-5	CASSQRSRGETQYF	TGTGCCAGCAGCCAACGGTCCCGAGGGGAGACCCAGTACTTC
-	few	TRBV6-1	TRBJ1-4	CASRIRPGLEKLFF	TGTGCCAGCAGAATACGTCCGGGACTCGAAAAACTGTTTTTT
-	many	TRBV2	TRBJ2-7	CASSGWRKTYEQYF	TGTGCCAGCAGTGGGTGGCGAAAGACCTACGAGCAGTACTTC
-	few	TRBV4-1	TRBJ2-5	CASSPNRYNEQYF	TGCGCCAGCAGCCCGAATCGTTACAATGAGCAGTACTTC
TRBD2	few	TRBV7-9	TRBJ2-7	CASSLIGTSGDPYEQYF	TGTGCCAGCAGCTTAATCGGGACTAGCGGGGACCCCTACGAGCAGTACTTC
-	many	TRBV29-1	TRBJ1-1	CSVEWLGPGDTEAFF	TGCAGCGTTGAATGGTTAGGTCCCGGAGACACTGAAGCTTTCTTT
-	-	TRBV5-1	TRBJ2-7	CASTSGGGTPPYEQYF	TGCGCCAGCACCTCCGGAGGGGGGACGCCGCCCTACGAGCAGTACTTC
TRBD2	many	TRBV27	TRBJ2-5	CASSLRRLAEGQETQYF	TGTGCCAGCAGTCTCCGCCGACTAGCGGAAGGTCAAGAGACCCAGTACTTC
-	-	TRBV14	TRBJ2-5	CASSHQGETQYF	TGTGCCAGCAGCCATCAGGGGGAGACCCAGTACTTC
-	many	TRBV6-5	TRBJ2-1	CASSYSTPRTNEQFF	TGTGCCAGCAGTTACTCGACGCCCAGGACCAATGAGCAGTTCTTC
TRBD1	-	TRBV10-3	TRBJ1-1	CAISERQGANTEAFF	TGTGCCATCAGTGAGAGACAGGGAGCGAACACTGAAGCTTTCTTT
-	many	TRBV5-1	TRBJ2-7	CASSLVNSASYEQYF	TGCGCCAGCAGCTTGGTGAATAGCGCATCATACGAGCAGTACTTC
-	-	TRBV12-3/TRBV12-4	TRBJ2-1	CASSLAAHPYNEQFF	TGTGCCAGCAGTTTGGCGGCTCATCCTTACAATGAGCAGTTCTTC
-	-	TRBV29-1	TRBJ2-1	CSAAAYNEQFF	TGCAGCGCTGCAGCTTACAATGAGCAGTTCTTC
-	few	TRBV11-3	TRBJ2-2	CASSTSYGELFF	TGTGCCAGCAGCACTAGCTACGGGGAGCTGTTTTTT
-	-	TRBV5-1	TRBJ1-1	CASSLSLQGGTEAFF	TGCGCCAGCAGCTTGTCCCTACAGGGAGGCACTGAAGCTTTCTTT
-	-	TRBV20-1	TRBJ2-1	CSASRGGNEQFF	TGCAGTGCTAGCCGGGGCGGGAATGAGCAGTTCTTC
TRBD1	-	TRBV20-1	TRBJ1-1	CSALRPGQVMNTEAFF	TGCAGTGCCCTCCGTCCGGGACAGGTCATGAACACTGAAGCTTTCTTT
TRBD1	many	TRBV29-1	TRBJ2-5	CSVGTARTQYF	TGCAGCGTCGGGACAGCTCGGACCCAGTACTTC
-	many	TRBV6-1	TRBJ2-5	CASGDTFQETQYF	TGTGCCAGCGGGGACACATTCCAAGAGACCCAGTACTTC
TRBD1	few	TRBV27	TRBJ2-2	CASSSDRGHGELFF	TGTGCCAGCAGTTCAGACAGGGGACACGGGGAGCTGTTTTTT
-	-	TRBV7-2	TRBJ2-4	CASSLAPVAKNIQYF	TGTGCCAGCAGCTTAGCACCCGTAGCCAAAAACATTCAGTACTTC
-	few	TRBV20-1	TRBJ1-6	CSARRQSNSPLHF	TGCAGTGCTAGAAGACAGAGTAATTCACCCCTCCACTTT
TRBD1	-	TRBV7-2	TRBJ1-2	CASSGGTGGKRDYGYTF	TGTGCCAGCAGCGGAGGGACAGGTGGTAAGAGGGACTATGGCTACACCTTC
-	few	TRBV7-2	TRBJ2-2	CASARSAPEGLFF	TGTGCCAGCGCGCGGTCCGCCCCCGAAGGGCTGTTTTTT
TRBD1	-	TRBV4-3	TRBJ1-2	CASSQEDRVDGYTF	TGCGCCAGCAGCCAAGAGGACAGGGTGGATGGCTACACCTTC
-	-	TRBV29-1	TRBJ2-4	CSVEVRAAQYF	TGCAGCGTTGAAGTTCGGGCAGCTCAGTACTTC
-	many	TRBV7-9	TRBJ2-1	CASSFWGRERNEQFF	TGTGCCAGCTCTTTTTGGGGCAGGGAAAGGAATGAGCAGTTCTTC
TRBD2	-	TRBV20-1	TRBJ2-1	CSAPPSGIDEQVF	TGCAGTGCCCCCCCCAGCGGGATCGATGAGCAGGTCTTC
TRBD2	many	TRBV25-1	TRBJ2-5	CASSAGLASQETQYF	TGTGCCAGCAGTGCCGGACTAGCGAGCCAAGAGACCCAGTACTTC
-	-	TRBV5-1	TRBJ2-2	CASSLDGHTGELFF	TGCGCCAGCAGCTTGGACGGTCACACCGGGGAGCTGTTTTTT
-	-	TRBV29-1	TRBJ2-4	CSVGQVDGNIRYF	TGCAGCGTTGGTCAGGTTGATGGAAACATTCGGTACTTC